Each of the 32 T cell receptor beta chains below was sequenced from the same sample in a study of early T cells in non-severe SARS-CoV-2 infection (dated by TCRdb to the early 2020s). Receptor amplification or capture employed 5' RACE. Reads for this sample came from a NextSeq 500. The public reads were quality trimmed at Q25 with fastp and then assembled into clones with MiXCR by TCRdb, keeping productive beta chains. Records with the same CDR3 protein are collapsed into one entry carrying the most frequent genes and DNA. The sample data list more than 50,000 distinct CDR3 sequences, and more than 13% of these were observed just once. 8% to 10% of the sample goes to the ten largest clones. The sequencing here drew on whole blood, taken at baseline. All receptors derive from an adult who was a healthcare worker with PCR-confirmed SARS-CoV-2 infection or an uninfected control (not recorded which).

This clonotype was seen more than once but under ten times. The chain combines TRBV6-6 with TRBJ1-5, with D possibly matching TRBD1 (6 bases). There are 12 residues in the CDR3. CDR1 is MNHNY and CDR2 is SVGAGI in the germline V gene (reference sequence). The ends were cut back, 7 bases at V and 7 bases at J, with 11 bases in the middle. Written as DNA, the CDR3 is TGTGCCAGCAAAAACAGGGAACAGCCCCAGCATTTT. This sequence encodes CASKNREQPQHF.

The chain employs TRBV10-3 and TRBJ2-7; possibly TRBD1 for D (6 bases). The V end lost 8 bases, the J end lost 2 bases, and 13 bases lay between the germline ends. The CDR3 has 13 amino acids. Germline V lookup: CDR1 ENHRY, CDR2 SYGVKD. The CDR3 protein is CAIRDKETYEQYF. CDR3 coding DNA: TGTGCCATCCGGGACAAAGAAACCTACGAGCAGTACTTC.

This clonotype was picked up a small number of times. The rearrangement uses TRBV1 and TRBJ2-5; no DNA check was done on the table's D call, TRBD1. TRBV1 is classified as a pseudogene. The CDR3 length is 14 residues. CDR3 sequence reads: CTSSQVPPSETQYF. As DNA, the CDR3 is TGCACCAGCAGCCAAGTCCCCCCCTCGGAGACCCAGTACTTC.

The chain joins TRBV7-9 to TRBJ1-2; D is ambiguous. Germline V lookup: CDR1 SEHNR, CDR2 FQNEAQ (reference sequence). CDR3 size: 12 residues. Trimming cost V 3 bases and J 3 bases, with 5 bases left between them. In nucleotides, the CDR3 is TGTGCCAGCAGCTTGGGGTACTATGGCTACACCTTC. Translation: CASSLGYYGYTF.

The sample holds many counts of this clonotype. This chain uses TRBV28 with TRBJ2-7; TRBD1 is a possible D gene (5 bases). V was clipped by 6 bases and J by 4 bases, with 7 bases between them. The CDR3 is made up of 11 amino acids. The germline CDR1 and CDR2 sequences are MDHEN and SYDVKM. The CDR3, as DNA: TGTGCCAGCAGCCACAGGTACGAGCAGTACTTC. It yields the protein CASSHRYEQYF.

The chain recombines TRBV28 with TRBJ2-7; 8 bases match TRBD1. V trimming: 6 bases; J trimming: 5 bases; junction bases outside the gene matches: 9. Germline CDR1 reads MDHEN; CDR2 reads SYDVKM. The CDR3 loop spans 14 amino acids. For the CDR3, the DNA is TGTGCCAGCAGGGATACAGGGGGTGCGGACGAGCAGTACTTC. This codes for CASRDTGGADEQYF.

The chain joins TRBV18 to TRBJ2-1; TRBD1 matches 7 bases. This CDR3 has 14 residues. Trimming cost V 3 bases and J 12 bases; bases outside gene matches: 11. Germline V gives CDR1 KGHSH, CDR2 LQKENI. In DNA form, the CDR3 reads TGTGCCAGCTCACCTCCCCGAACAGGGGCTCTGCAGTTCTTC. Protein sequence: CASSPPRTGALQFF.

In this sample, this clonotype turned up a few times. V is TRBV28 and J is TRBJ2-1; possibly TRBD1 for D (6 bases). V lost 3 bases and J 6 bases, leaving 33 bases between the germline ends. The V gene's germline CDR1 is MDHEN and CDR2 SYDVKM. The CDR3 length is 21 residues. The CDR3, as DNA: TGTGCCAGCAGTTTTTCGCCTTACGCCCGCCTGGGGCAGGGGCTTACCAATGAGCAGTTCTTC. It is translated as CASSFSPYARLGQGLTNEQFF. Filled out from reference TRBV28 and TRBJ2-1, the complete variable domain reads DVKVTQSSRYLVKRTGEKVFLECVQDMDHENMFWYRQDPGLGLRLIYFSYDVKMKEKGDIPEGYSVSREKKERFSLILESASTNQTSMYLCASSFSPYARLGQGLTNEQFFGPGTRLTVL.

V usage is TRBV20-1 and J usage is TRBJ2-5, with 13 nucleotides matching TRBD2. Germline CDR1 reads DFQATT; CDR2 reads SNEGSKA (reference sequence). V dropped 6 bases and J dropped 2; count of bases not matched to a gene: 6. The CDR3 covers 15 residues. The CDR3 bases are TGCAGTGCCCTGGGACTAGCGGGGACTCAAGAGACCCAGTACTTC. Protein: CSALGLAGTQETQYF.

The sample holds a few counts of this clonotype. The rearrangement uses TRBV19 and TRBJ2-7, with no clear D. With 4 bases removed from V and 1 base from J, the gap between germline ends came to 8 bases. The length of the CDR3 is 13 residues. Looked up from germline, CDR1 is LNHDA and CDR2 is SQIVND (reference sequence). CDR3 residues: CASSTQRSYEQYF. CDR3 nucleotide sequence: TGTGCCAGTAGTACACAGAGGTCCTACGAGCAGTACTTC.

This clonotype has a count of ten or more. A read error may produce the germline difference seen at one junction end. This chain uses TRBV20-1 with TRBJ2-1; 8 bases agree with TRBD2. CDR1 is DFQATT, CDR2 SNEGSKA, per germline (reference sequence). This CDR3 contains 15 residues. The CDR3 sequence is CSAGEGGRFYNEQFF. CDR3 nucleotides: TGCAGTGCTGGAGAGGGCGGGAGGTTCTACAATGAGCAGTTCTTC.

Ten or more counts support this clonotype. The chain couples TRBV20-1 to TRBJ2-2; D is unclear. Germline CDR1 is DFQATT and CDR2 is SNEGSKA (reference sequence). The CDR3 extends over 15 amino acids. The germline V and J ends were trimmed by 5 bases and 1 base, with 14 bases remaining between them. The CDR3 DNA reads TGCAGTGCTTCAGATAGCAGTCTGAACACCGGGGAGCTGTTTTTT. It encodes CSASDSSLNTGELFF.

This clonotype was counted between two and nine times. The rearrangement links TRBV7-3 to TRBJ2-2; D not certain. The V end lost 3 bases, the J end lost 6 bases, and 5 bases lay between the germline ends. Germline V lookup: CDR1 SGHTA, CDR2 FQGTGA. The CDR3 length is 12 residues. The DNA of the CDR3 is TGTGCCAGCAGCTTCCCGGCCGGGGAGCTGTTTTTT. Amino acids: CASSFPAGELFF.

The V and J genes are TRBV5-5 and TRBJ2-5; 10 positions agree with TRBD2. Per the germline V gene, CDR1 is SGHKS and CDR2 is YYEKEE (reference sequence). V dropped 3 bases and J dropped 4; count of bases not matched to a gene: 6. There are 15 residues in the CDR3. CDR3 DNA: TGTGCCAGCAGCTACCCCAGGACTAGCGGAGAGACCCAGTACTTC. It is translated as CASSYPRTSGETQYF.

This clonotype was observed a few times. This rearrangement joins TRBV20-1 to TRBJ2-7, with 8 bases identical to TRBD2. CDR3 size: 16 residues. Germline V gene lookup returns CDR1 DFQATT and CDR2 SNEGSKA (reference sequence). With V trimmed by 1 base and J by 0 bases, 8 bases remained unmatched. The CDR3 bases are TGCAGTGCTAGAGCAGAAGCGGGGGCCACCTCCTACGAGCAGTACTTC. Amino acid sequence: CSARAEAGATSYEQYF.

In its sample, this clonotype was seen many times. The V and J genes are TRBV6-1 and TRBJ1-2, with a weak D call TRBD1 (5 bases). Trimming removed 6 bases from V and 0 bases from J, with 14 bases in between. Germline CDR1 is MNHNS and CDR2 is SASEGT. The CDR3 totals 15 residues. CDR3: CASSPDGQANYGYTF. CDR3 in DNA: TGTGCCAGCAGCCCGGACGGACAAGCTAACTATGGCTACACCTTC.

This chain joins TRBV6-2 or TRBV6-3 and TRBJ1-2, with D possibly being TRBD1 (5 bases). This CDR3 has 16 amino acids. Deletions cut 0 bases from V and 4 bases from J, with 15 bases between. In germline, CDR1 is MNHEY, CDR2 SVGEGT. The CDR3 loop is CASSYSSGTPVYGYTF. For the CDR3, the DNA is TGTGCCAGCAGTTACTCGAGCGGGACGCCCGTCTATGGCTACACCTTC.

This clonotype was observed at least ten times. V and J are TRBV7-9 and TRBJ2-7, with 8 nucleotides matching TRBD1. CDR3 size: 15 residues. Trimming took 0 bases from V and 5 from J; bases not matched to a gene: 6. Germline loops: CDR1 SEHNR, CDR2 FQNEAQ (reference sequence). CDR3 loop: CASSLAVGRGHEQYF. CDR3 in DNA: TGTGCCAGCAGCTTAGCAGTGGGCAGGGGGCACGAGCAGTACTTC.

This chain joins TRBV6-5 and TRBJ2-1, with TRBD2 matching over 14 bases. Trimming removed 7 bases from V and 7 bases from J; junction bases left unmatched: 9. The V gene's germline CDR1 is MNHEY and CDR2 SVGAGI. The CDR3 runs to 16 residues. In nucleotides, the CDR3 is TGTGCCAGCACCACGACTAGCGGGGGGGCCGAGAATGAGCAGTTCTTC. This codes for CASTTTSGGAENEQFF.

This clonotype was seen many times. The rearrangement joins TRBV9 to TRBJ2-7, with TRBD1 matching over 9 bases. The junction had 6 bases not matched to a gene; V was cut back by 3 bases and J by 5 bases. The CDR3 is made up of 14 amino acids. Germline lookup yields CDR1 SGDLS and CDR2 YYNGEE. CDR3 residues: CASSEQTGGNEQYF. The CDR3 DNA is TGTGCCAGCAGCGAACAGACAGGGGGTAACGAGCAGTACTTC. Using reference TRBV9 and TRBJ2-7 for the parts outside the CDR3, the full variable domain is DSGVTQTPKHLITATGQRVTLRCSPRSGDLSVYWYQQSLDQGLQFLIQYYNGEERAKGNILERFSAQQFPDLHSELNLSSLELGDSALYFCASSEQTGGNEQYFGPGTRLTVT.

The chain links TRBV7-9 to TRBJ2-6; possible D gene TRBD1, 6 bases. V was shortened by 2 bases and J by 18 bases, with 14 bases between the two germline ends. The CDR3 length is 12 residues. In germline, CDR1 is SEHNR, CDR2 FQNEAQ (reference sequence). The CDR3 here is CASSLLGQRTTF. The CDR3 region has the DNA TGTGCCAGCAGCTTATTAGGACAGAGGACGACTTTC. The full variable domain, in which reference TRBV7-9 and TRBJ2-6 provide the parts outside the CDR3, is DTGVSQNPRHKITKRGQNVTFRCDPISEHNRLYWYRQTLGQGPEFLTYFQNEAQLEKSRLLSDRFSAERPKGSFSTLEIQRTEQGDSAMYLCASSLLGQRTTFGAGSRLTVL.

The CDR3 spells CASSQDPETEQYF. CDR3 sequence (DNA): TGTGCCAGCAGCCAAGACCCCGAAACCGAGCAGTACTTC. The rearrangement joins TRBV14 to TRBJ2-7; D ambiguous. Trimming took off 0 bases at V and 6 bases at J, with 9 bases between the two ends. The CDR3 extends over 13 amino acids. The germline gives CDR1 SGHDN, CDR2 FVKESK.

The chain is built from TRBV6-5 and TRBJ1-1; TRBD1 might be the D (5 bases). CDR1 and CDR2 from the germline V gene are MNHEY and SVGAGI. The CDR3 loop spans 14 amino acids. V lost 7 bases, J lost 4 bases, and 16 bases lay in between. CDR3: CASTTGAGGTEAFF. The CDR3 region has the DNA TGTGCCAGCACCACTGGGGCCGGGGGCACTGAAGCTTTCTTT.

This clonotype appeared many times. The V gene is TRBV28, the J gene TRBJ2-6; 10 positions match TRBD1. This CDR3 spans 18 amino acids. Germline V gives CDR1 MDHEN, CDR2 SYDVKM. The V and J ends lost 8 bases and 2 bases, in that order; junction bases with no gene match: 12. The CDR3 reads CASCSPGQGTPGANVLTF. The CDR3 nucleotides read TGTGCCAGCTGCTCCCCGGGACAGGGGACCCCTGGGGCCAACGTCCTGACTTTC.

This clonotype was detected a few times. The DNA of the CDR3 is TGTGCCAGCAGCTTAACCGACCGTGAGCAGTTCTTC. It codes for CASSLTDREQFF. The chain carries TRBV11-2 and TRBJ2-1; D unclear. Germline loops: CDR1 SGHAT, CDR2 FQNNGV. V was clipped by 2 bases and J by 9 bases, with 8 bases between them. The CDR3 covers 12 residues.

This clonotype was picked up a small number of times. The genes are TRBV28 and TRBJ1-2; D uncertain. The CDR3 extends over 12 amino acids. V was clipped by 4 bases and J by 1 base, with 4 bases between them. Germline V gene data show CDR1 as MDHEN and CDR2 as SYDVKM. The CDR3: CASSYNNYGYTF. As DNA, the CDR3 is TGTGCCAGCAGTTATAATAACTATGGCTACACCTTC.

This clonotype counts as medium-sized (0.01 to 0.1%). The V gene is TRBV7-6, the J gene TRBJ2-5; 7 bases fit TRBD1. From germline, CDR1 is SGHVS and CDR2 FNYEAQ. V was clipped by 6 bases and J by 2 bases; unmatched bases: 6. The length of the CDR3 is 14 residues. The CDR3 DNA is TGTGCCAGCAGACCGGGACAGCAACAAGAGACCCAGTACTTC. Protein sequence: CASRPGQQQETQYF.

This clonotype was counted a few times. Here the CDR3 reads CASSFESEGYTF. The CDR3 DNA sequence: TGCGCCAGCAGCTTCGAATCAGAAGGCTACACCTTC. The chain carries TRBV5-1 and TRBJ1-2; D not certain. Trimming shortened V by 2 bases and J by 8 bases, and 10 bases separated the two germline ends. Germline CDR1 SGHRS, CDR2 YFSETQ. The CDR3 length is 12 residues.

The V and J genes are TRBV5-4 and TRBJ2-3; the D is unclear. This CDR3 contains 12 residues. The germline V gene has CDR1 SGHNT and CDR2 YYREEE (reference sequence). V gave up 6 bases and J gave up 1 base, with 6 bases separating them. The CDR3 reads CASKARTDTQYF. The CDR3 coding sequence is TGTGCCAGCAAGGCTCGCACAGATACGCAGTATTTT.

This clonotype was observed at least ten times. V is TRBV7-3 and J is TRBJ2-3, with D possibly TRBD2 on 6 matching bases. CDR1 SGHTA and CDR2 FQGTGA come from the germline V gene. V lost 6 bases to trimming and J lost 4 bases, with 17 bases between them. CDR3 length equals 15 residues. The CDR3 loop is CASSNPMSGADTQYF. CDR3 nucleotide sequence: TGTGCCAGCAGTAACCCCATGTCGGGGGCAGATACGCAGTATTTT.

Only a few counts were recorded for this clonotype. The CDR3 region is CASSPGDYRGYEYF. The CDR3 DNA reads TGTGCCAGCAGCCCCGGGGACTACCGGGGGTATGAGTACTTC. The chain carries TRBV11-2 and TRBJ2-7, with TRBD2 matching 7 bases. Germline V gene lookup returns CDR1 SGHAT and CDR2 FQNNGV. With V trimmed by 5 bases and J by 11 bases, 15 bases remained unmatched. CDR3 length: 14 residues.

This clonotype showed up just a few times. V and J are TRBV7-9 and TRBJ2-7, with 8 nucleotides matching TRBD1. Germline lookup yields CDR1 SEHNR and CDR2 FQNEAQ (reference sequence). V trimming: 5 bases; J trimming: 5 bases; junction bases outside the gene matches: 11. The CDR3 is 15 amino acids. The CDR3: CASSTRTGKGDEQYF. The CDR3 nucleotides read TGTGCCAGCAGCACCCGGACAGGGAAGGGGGACGAGCAGTACTTC.